Shown below are 3 T cell receptor beta chains from a single sample sequenced in a study of blood T cell repertoires in COVID-19. The assay was immunoSEQ multiplex PCR, and TCRdb's table has in-frame clones only and misses some. The data hold 80,000 to 100,000 clones, with over 70% observed a single time. The sequencing input was peripheral blood. The receptors come from an older man with acute or convalescent COVID-19.

The chain joins TRBV6-5 to TRBJ2-7; no reliable D call. The germline CDR1 and CDR2 sequences are MNHEY and SVGAGI. V was cut by 5 bases and J by 1 base, with 12 bases left in between. The CDR3 contains 14 residues. The CDR3 reads CASSPDTLSYEQYF. CDR3 coding DNA: TGTGCCAGCAGTCCCGACACCCTTTCCTACGAGCAGTACTTC.

This clone appeared once. The gene calls are TRBV11-3 and TRBJ2-1; D possibly corresponds to TRBD1 (6 bases). Per germline, CDR1 SGHNT and CDR2 YENEEA. The CDR3 covers 13 residues. Trimming took off 4 bases at V and 10 bases at J, with 14 bases between the two ends. CDR3 region: CASSSTIDREQFF. DNA for the CDR3: TGTGCCAGCAGCTCAACCATCGACAGGGAGCAGTTCTTC.

The rearrangement joins TRBV3-1 (or the pseudogene TRBV3-2) to TRBJ2-1, with 9 bases matching TRBD2. CDR1 is LGHDT and CDR2 is YNNKEL in the germline V gene (reference sequence). Trimming removed 6 bases from V and 12 bases from J; junction bases left unmatched: 15. CDR3 length: 15 residues. CDR3 nucleotide sequence: TGTGCCAGCAGTTCCCGGGGTAGCGGGAGTGGGTGGCAGTTCTTC. This translates into CASSSRGSGSGWQFF.